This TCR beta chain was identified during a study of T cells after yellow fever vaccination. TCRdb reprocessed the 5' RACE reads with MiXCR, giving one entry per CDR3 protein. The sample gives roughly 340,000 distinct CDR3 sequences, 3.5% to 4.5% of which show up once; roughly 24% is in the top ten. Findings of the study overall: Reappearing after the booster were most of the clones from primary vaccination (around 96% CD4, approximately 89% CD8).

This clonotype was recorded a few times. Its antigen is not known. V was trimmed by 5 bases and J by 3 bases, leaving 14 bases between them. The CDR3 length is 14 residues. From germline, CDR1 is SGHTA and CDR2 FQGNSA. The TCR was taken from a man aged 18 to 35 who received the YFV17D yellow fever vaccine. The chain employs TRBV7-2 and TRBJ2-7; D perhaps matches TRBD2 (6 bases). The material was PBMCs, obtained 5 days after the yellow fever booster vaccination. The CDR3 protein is CASSVIGGVYEQYF. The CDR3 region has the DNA TGTGCCAGCAGCGTCATTGGAGGGGTCTACGAGCAGTACTTC.